Listed below are T cell receptor beta chains from one sample, sequenced in a study of blood T cell repertoires in COVID-19. TCRdb's copy holds only in-frame clones and misses some; the assay was immunoSEQ multiplex PCR. Here the sample spans roughly 440,000 clones, approximately 90% being singletons. The sample taken for sequencing was peripheral blood. These receptors all stem from a woman in her forties or fifties with COVID-19, enrolled during active disease. Each CDR3 is given with its conserved first and last residue. The order of the fields is D gene, clone size, V gene, J gene, CDR3 DNA, CDR3 protein. The D gene is left open where the match is weak. The size of a clone is reported for some rows only, either as once, few or many, or as a class for expanded clones.

d_call: TRBD2; clone_size: few; v_call: TRBV9; j_call: TRBJ2-3; cdr3_nt: TGTGCCAGCAGCGTGGGACTAGCGACAGATACGCAGTATTTT; cdr3_aa: CASSVGLATDTQYF
d_call: TRBD1; clone_size: .; v_call: TRBV11-2; j_call: TRBJ2-7; cdr3_nt: TGTGCCAGCAGCGTGGGGACAGGGCCCTACGAGCAGTACTTC; cdr3_aa: CASSVGTGPYEQYF
d_call: .; clone_size: .; v_call: TRBV6-6; j_call: TRBJ2-1; cdr3_nt: TGTGCCAGCAGTTACGGCGGGGAGGCTGTCAATGAGCAGTTCTTC; cdr3_aa: CASSYGGEAVNEQFF
d_call: TRBD1; clone_size: .; v_call: TRBV19; j_call: TRBJ2-2; cdr3_nt: TGTGCCAGTACCCAGGGGGCGCTTGGGACCGGGGAGCTGTTTTTT; cdr3_aa: CASTQGALGTGELFF
d_call: .; clone_size: .; v_call: TRBV18; j_call: TRBJ1-5; cdr3_nt: TGTGCCAGCACCTACAGGGCCGATCAGCCCCAGCATTTT; cdr3_aa: CASTYRADQPQHF
d_call: TRBD2; clone_size: .; v_call: TRBV7-2; j_call: TRBJ2-7; cdr3_nt: TGTGCCAGCAGCTTAAACGGGGGGGGAGACGACGAGCAGTACTTC; cdr3_aa: CASSLNGGGDDEQYF
d_call: TRBD2; clone_size: .; v_call: TRBV5-1; j_call: TRBJ2-5; cdr3_nt: TGCGCCAGCAGCTTGGCCCAGCGGGGGGGAAGACAAGAGACCCAGTACTTC; cdr3_aa: CASSLAQRGGRQETQYF
d_call: .; clone_size: few; v_call: TRBV2; j_call: TRBJ2-7; cdr3_nt: TGTGCCAGCAGTGTGGCGGGGACCCTCTACGAGCAGTACTTC; cdr3_aa: CASSVAGTLYEQYF
d_call: .; clone_size: few; v_call: TRBV12-3/TRBV12-4; j_call: TRBJ2-3; cdr3_nt: TGTGCCAGCAGGACACGGGGGATAGATACGCAGTATTTT; cdr3_aa: CASRTRGIDTQYF
d_call: TRBD2; clone_size: .; v_call: TRBV11-1; j_call: TRBJ2-5; cdr3_nt: TGTGCCAGCAGCTTAGCTCTGGCGGGGGGCGCGGAGACCCAGTACTTC; cdr3_aa: CASSLALAGGAETQYF
d_call: TRBD1; clone_size: .; v_call: TRBV11-2; j_call: TRBJ1-4; cdr3_nt: TGTGCCAGCAGCGCCATCCGGACAGGGATTAATGAAAAACTGTTTTTT; cdr3_aa: CASSAIRTGINEKLFF
d_call: .; clone_size: .; v_call: TRBV20-1; j_call: TRBJ2-2; cdr3_nt: TGCAGTGTGGAAGGGGCGGGGGAGCTGTTTTTT; cdr3_aa: CSVEGAGELFF
d_call: TRBD1; clone_size: .; v_call: TRBV19; j_call: TRBJ1-5; cdr3_nt: TGTGCCAGTAGTAGGGTATCGGTGACAGGGAACAATCAGCCCCAGCATTTT; cdr3_aa: CASSRVSVTGNNQPQHF
d_call: .; clone_size: .; v_call: TRBV3-1/TRBV3-2; j_call: TRBJ2-7; cdr3_nt: TGTGCCAGCAGCCAAGGGGCAATCGGGGTGAGAGAGCAGTACTTC; cdr3_aa: CASSQGAIGVREQYF
d_call: .; clone_size: .; v_call: TRBV7-6; j_call: TRBJ2-1; cdr3_nt: TGTGCCAGCAGCTTAACGGGGTCAAGCTCCTACAATGAGCAGTTCTTC; cdr3_aa: CASSLTGSSSYNEQFF
d_call: .; clone_size: .; v_call: TRBV3-1/TRBV3-2; j_call: TRBJ2-7; cdr3_nt: TGTGCCAGCAGCCAAGGGCTCCCCTACGAGCAGTACTTC; cdr3_aa: CASSQGLPYEQYF
d_call: .; clone_size: .; v_call: TRBV30; j_call: TRBJ1-1; cdr3_nt: TGTGCCTGGAGCCAAGCTAGGACTGAAGCTTTCTTT; cdr3_aa: CAWSQARTEAFF
d_call: TRBD2; clone_size: .; v_call: TRBV20-1; j_call: TRBJ2-1; cdr3_nt: TGCAGTGCTAACCTAGCGGGGGTTGAGTTCTTC; cdr3_aa: CSANLAGVEFF
d_call: .; clone_size: .; v_call: TRBV5-1; j_call: TRBJ1-1; cdr3_nt: TGCGCCAGCAGCTTTGAAGGGGCGGACACTGAAGCTTTCTTT; cdr3_aa: CASSFEGADTEAFF
d_call: .; clone_size: .; v_call: TRBV6-5; j_call: TRBJ1-1; cdr3_nt: TGTGCCAGCAGGGCACCGGGAATAAACACTGAAGCTTTCTTT; cdr3_aa: CASRAPGINTEAFF
d_call: .; clone_size: .; v_call: TRBV5-6; j_call: TRBJ1-1; cdr3_nt: TGTGCCAGCAGCCCCTGGGCGGGCCTACTAAACACTGAAGCTTTCTTT; cdr3_aa: CASSPWAGLLNTEAFF
d_call: .; clone_size: .; v_call: TRBV10-3; j_call: TRBJ2-1; cdr3_nt: TGTGCCATCAGTGAGTTTAAAGTCGGGGGTAGCCTGGGCGATGAGCAGTTCTTC; cdr3_aa: CAISEFKVGGSLGDEQFF
d_call: TRBD2; clone_size: .; v_call: TRBV11-3; j_call: TRBJ2-1; cdr3_nt: TGTGCCAGCAGCCCCAGACTAGCGGGGAGCACAGGGGAGCAGTTCTTC; cdr3_aa: CASSPRLAGSTGEQFF
d_call: TRBD2; clone_size: .; v_call: TRBV7-9; j_call: TRBJ2-5; cdr3_nt: TGTGCCAGCAGCCCTCGAGCTAGCGGGGGGTTGGAGACCCAGTACTTC; cdr3_aa: CASSPRASGGLETQYF
d_call: TRBD1; clone_size: .; v_call: TRBV19; j_call: TRBJ2-2; cdr3_nt: TGTGCCAGTAGTATCAGGGGGCTGAATACCGGGGAGCTGTTTTTT; cdr3_aa: CASSIRGLNTGELFF
d_call: TRBD1; clone_size: .; v_call: TRBV4-1; j_call: TRBJ1-1; cdr3_nt: TGCGCCAGCAGCCACCCGGACAGGTCGAACACTGAAGCTTTCTTT; cdr3_aa: CASSHPDRSNTEAFF
d_call: .; clone_size: few; v_call: TRBV2; j_call: TRBJ1-4; cdr3_nt: TGTGCCAGCAGTGAGAATAGTAATGAAAAACTGTTTTTT; cdr3_aa: CASSENSNEKLFF
d_call: .; clone_size: .; v_call: TRBV5-6; j_call: TRBJ1-6; cdr3_nt: TGTGCCAGCAGCTTGGACAGGATTAATTCACCCCTCCACTTT; cdr3_aa: CASSLDRINSPLHF
d_call: TRBD1; clone_size: once; v_call: TRBV30; j_call: TRBJ2-7; cdr3_nt: TGTGCCTGGAGGGGTTACAGGGGAAGACGCGAGCAGTACTTC; cdr3_aa: CAWRGYRGRREQYF
d_call: .; clone_size: .; v_call: TRBV7-9; j_call: TRBJ1-2; cdr3_nt: TGTGCCAGCAGCCTTACTTCTGAGGCCGGCTACACCTTC; cdr3_aa: CASSLTSEAGYTF
d_call: .; clone_size: .; v_call: TRBV6-6; j_call: TRBJ2-7; cdr3_nt: TGTGCCAGCAGTTACTCTCTGAGTGAGCAGTACTTC; cdr3_aa: CASSYSLSEQYF
d_call: .; clone_size: .; v_call: TRBV21-1; j_call: TRBJ1-6; cdr3_nt: TGTGCCAGCAGCGAGGGGGCGCTCTCAGATAATTCACCCCTCCACTTT; cdr3_aa: CASSEGALSDNSPLHF
d_call: TRBD1; clone_size: .; v_call: TRBV29-1; j_call: TRBJ1-2; cdr3_nt: TGCAGCGTCTGGGACAGGGAGACGGGCTACACCTTC; cdr3_aa: CSVWDRETGYTF
d_call: TRBD1; clone_size: .; v_call: TRBV27; j_call: TRBJ2-2; cdr3_nt: TGTGCCAGCAGTATGGACAGGGGAAACGGGGAGCTGTTTTTT; cdr3_aa: CASSMDRGNGELFF
d_call: .; clone_size: .; v_call: TRBV27; j_call: TRBJ2-4; cdr3_nt: TGTGCCAGCAGTTTAAACAGGGCGGACATTCAGTACTTC; cdr3_aa: CASSLNRADIQYF
d_call: .; clone_size: .; v_call: TRBV20-1; j_call: TRBJ2-5; cdr3_nt: TGCAGTGCTAGTGGAAGGACGGGGCAAGAGACCCAGTACTTC; cdr3_aa: CSASGRTGQETQYF
d_call: TRBD1; clone_size: .; v_call: TRBV23-1; j_call: TRBJ1-4; cdr3_nt: TGCGCCAGCAGTCAAGAGACAGGGGATGAAAAACTGTTTTTT; cdr3_aa: CASSQETGDEKLFF
d_call: .; clone_size: .; v_call: TRBV19; j_call: TRBJ1-1; cdr3_nt: TGTGCCAGTAGTTTCGGACAGCCGAACACTGAAGCTTTCTTT; cdr3_aa: CASSFGQPNTEAFF
d_call: .; clone_size: .; v_call: TRBV24-1; j_call: TRBJ2-3; cdr3_nt: TGTGCCACCAGTTACCCCGGGACAGATACGCAGTATTTT; cdr3_aa: CATSYPGTDTQYF